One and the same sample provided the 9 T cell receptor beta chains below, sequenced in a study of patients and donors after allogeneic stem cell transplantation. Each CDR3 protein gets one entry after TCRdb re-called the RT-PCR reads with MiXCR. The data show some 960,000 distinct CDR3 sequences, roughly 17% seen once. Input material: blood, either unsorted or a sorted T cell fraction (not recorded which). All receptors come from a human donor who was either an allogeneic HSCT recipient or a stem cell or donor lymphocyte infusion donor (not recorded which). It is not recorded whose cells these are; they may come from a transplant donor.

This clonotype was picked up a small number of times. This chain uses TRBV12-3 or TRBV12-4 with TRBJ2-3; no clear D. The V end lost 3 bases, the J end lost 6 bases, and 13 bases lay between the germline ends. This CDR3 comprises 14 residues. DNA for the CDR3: TGTGCCAGCAGTTTTGGTATTGGGGTTGATACGCAGTATTTT. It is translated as CASSFGIGVDTQYF.

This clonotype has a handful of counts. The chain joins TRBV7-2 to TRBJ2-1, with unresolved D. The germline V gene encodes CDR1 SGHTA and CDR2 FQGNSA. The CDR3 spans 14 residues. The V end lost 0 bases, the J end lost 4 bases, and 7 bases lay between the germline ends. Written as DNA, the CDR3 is TGTGCCAGCAGCTTAGCGATGGTTTACAATGAGCAGTTCTTC. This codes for CASSLAMVYNEQFF.

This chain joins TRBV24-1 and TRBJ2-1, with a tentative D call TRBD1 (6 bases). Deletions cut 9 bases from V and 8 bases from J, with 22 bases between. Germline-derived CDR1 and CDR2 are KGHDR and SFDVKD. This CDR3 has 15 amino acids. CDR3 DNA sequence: TGTGCCACCTCCCGCGACACAGGGATTGGAGATGAGCAGTTCTTC. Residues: CATSRDTGIGDEQFF.

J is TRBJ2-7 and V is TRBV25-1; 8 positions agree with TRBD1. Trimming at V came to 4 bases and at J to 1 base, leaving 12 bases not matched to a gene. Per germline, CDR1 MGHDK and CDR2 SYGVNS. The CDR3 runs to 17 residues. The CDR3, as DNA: TGTGCCAGCAGTGGGGGACAGGCTGGGAAACCTTCCTACGAGCAGTACTTC. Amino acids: CASSGGQAGKPSYEQYF.

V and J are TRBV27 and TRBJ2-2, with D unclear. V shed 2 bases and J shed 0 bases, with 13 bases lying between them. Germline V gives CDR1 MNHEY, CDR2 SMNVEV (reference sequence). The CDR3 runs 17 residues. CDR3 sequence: CASSLTPDISNTGELFF. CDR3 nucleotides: TGTGCCAGCAGTTTAACTCCAGATATTTCGAACACCGGGGAGCTGTTTTTT.

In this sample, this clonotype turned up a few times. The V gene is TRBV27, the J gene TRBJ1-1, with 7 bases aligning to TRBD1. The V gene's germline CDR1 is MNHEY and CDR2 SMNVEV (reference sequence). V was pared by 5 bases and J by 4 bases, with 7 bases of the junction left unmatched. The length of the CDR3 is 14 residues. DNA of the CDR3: TGTGCCAGCAGTATGAACAGGGGTGGCACTGAAGCTTTCTTT. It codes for CASSMNRGGTEAFF.

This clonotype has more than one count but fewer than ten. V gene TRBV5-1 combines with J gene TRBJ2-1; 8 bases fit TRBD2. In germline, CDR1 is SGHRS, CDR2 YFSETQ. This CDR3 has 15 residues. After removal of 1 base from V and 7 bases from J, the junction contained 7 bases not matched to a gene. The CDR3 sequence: CASSLLSGRLNEQFF. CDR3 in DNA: TGCGCCAGCAGCTTGTTGAGCGGGAGACTAAATGAGCAGTTCTTC.

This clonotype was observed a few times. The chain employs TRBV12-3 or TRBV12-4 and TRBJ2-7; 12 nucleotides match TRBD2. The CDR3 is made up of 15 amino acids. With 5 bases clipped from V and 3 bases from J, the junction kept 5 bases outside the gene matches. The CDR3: CASSPTSGGLYEQYF. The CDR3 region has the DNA TGTGCCAGCAGTCCAACTAGCGGGGGGCTCTACGAGCAGTACTTC.

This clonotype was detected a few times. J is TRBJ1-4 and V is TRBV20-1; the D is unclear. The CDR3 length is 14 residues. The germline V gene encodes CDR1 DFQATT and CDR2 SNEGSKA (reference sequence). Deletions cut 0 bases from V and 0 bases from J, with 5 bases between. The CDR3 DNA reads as TGCAGTGCTAGAGAAACGGCAACTAATGAAAAACTGTTTTTT. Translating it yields CSARETATNEKLFF.